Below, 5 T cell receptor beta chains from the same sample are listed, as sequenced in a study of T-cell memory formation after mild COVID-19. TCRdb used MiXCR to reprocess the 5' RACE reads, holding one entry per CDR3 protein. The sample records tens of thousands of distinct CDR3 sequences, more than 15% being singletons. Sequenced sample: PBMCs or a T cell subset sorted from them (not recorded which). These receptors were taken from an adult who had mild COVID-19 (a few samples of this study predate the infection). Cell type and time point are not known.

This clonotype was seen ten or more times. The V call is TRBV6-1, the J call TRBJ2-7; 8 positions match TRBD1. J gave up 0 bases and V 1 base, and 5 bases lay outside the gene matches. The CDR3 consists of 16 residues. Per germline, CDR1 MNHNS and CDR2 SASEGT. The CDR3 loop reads CASSEVGQVSSYEQYF. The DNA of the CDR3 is TGTGCCAGCAGTGAAGTGGGACAGGTGTCCTCCTACGAGCAGTACTTC.

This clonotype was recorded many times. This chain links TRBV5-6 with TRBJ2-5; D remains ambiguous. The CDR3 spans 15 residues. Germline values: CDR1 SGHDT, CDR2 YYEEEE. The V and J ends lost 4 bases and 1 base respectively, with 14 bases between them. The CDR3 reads CASSPVGQSQETQYF. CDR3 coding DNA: TGTGCCAGCAGCCCGGTTGGGCAGAGCCAAGAGACCCAGTACTTC.

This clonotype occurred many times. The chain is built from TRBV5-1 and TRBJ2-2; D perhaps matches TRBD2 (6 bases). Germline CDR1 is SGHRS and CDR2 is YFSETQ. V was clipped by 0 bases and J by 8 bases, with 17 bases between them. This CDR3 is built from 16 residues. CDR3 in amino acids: CASSLALAQQGGELFF. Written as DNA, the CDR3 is TGCGCCAGCAGCTTGGCGCTAGCGCAGCAAGGAGGGGAGCTGTTTTTT.

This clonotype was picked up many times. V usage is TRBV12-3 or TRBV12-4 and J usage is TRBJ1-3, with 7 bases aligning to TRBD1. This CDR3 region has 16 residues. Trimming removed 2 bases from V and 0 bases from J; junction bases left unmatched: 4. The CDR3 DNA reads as TGTGCCAGCAGTTTAAGGGGGCCCAGCTCTGGAAACACCATATATTTT. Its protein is CASSLRGPSSGNTIYF.

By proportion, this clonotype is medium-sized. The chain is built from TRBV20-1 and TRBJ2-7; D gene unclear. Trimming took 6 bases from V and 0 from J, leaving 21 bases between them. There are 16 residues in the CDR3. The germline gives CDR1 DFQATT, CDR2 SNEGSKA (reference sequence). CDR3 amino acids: CSAQVAAKRSSYEQYF. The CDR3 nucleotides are TGCAGTGCCCAAGTTGCCGCAAAGAGGAGCTCCTACGAGCAGTACTTC.